A selection of T cell receptor beta chains follows, all from one sample in a study of blood T cell repertoires in COVID-19. Measured with immunoSEQ multiplex PCR; TCRdb has only the in-frame clones, and not every one. Altogether about 250,000 clones are present, 80% to 85% being singletons, with the ten largest covering about a sixth. Sequencing used peripheral blood. These TCRs come from a person aged 70 to 80 with COVID-19, enrolled during active disease. Both conserved end residues are part of each CDR3. The order of the fields is V gene, D gene, J gene, clone size, CDR3 protein, CDR3 DNA. The D gene is left open where the match is weak. Only some rows state a clone size, as once, few, many or a class for expanded clones.

>TRBV5-1|TRBD1|TRBJ2-5|-
CASSGQGWETQYF
TGCGCCAGCAGCGGACAGGGATGGGAGACCCAGTACTTC
>TRBV10-3|TRBD2|TRBJ2-7|once
CAISDGGANEQYF
TGTGCCATCAGTGACGGGGGGGCTAACGAGCAGTACTTC
>TRBV7-6|TRBD1|TRBJ1-5|-
CASTPKRKDRDRDEKSNQPQHF
TGTGCCAGCACCCCCAAAAGGAAGGACCGGGACAGGGATGAGAAGAGCAATCAGCCCCAGCATTTT
>TRBV18|-|TRBJ1-6|-
CASSPQFRGSPLHF
TGTGCCAGCTCACCACAATTCAGGGGCTCACCCCTCCACTTT
>TRBV2|-|TRBJ2-3|-
CASTRTGTDTQYF
TGTGCCAGCACTAGGACTGGCACAGATACGCAGTATTTT
>TRBV25-1|TRBD1|TRBJ1-2|-
CASRTGKDGYTF
TGTGCCAGCAGGACAGGGAAGGATGGCTACACCTTC
>TRBV28|-|TRBJ1-2|-
CASTSLNYGYTF
TGTGCCAGCACGTCCCTAAACTATGGCTACACCTTC
>TRBV29-1|TRBD1|TRBJ2-7|-
CSAGQGRAYEQYF
TGCAGCGCCGGACAGGGTAGGGCCTACGAGCAGTACTTC
>TRBV7-2|-|TRBJ2-5|-
CASSLEKLGLGQETQYF
TGTGCCAGCAGCTTAGAAAAGCTCGGGTTGGGCCAAGAGACCCAGTACTTC
>TRBV5-5|TRBD1|TRBJ1-6|-
CASSWDRGSYNSPLHF
TGTGCCAGCAGCTGGGACAGGGGATCCTATAATTCACCCCTCCACTTT
>TRBV6-1|-|TRBJ2-7|-
CASSEYRGLGEQYF
TGTGCCAGCAGTGAATACAGGGGACTGGGAGAGCAGTACTTC
>TRBV21-1|-|TRBJ1-3|-
CASIPDRAYTIYF
TGTGCCAGCATCCCCGACAGGGCTTACACCATATATTTT
>TRBV6-6|-|TRBJ2-3|-
CASTLTSGRTDTQYF
TGTGCCAGCACCCTCACGAGCGGTCGCACAGATACGCAGTATTTT
>TRBV2|-|TRBJ1-5|-
CASTGDNQPQHF
TGTGCCAGCACAGGGGACAATCAGCCCCAGCATTTT
>TRBV11-3|TRBD2|TRBJ2-7|-
CASSLAWTLAGEGDYEQYF
TGTGCCAGCAGCTTAGCTTGGACGCTAGCGGGAGAGGGGGACTACGAGCAGTACTTC
>TRBV10-3|TRBD1|TRBJ1-1|-
CAISGGPQGGLNTEAFF
TGTGCCATCAGTGGGGGCCCCCAGGGGGGCCTGAACACTGAAGCTTTCTTT
>TRBV7-2|-|TRBJ2-2|once
CASSSQGRVGELFF
TGTGCCAGCAGCTCTCAGGGTCGGGTCGGGGAGCTGTTTTTT
>TRBV18|TRBD1|TRBJ2-2|-
CASSTFGTGNTGELFF
TGTGCCAGCTCAACATTCGGGACAGGGAACACCGGGGAGCTGTTTTTT
>TRBV7-2|-|TRBJ1-3|-
CASSFAGENTIYF
TGTGCCAGCAGCTTTGCCGGAGAAAACACCATATATTTT
>TRBV6-2/TRBV6-3|-|TRBJ2-5|-
CASSYGELGMGETQYF
TGTGCCAGCAGTTACGGGGAGCTTGGGATGGGAGAGACCCAGTACTTC
>TRBV15|-|TRBJ2-7|-
CATSRDLAQGLNEQYF
TGTGCCACCAGCAGAGATCTGGCGCAGGGGTTAAACGAGCAGTACTTC
>TRBV5-4|-|TRBJ1-3|-
CASSVEPGRMRGNTIYF
TGTGCCAGCAGCGTGGAACCCGGGAGGATGAGGGGAAACACCATATATTTT
>TRBV3-1/TRBV3-2|TRBD1|TRBJ2-6|once
CASSHKGAASGANVLTF
TGTGCCAGCAGCCATAAGGGGGCCGCATCTGGGGCCAACGTCCTGACTTTC
>TRBV7-9|TRBD1|TRBJ2-3|-
CASSLTPGQGRMADTQYF
TGTGCCAGCAGCTTAACCCCGGGACAGGGAAGGATGGCAGATACGCAGTATTTT
>TRBV27|-|TRBJ1-3|-
CASSLSGLDSGNTIYF
TGTGCCAGCAGTCTTTCCGGACTGGACTCTGGAAACACCATATATTTT
>TRBV5-4|-|TRBJ2-7|once
CASSYGTPSSYEQYF
TGTGCCAGCAGCTACGGGACTCCGAGCTCCTACGAGCAGTACTTC
>TRBV5-5|-|TRBJ2-7|-
CASSLGVGSYEQYF
TGTGCCAGCAGCTTGGGGGTAGGGAGCTACGAGCAGTACTTC
>TRBV7-9|-|TRBJ1-2|once
CASSQKSGTFYGYTF
TGTGCCAGCAGCCAGAAATCCGGGACTTTCTATGGCTACACCTTC
>TRBV6-6|-|TRBJ2-3|-
CASRPRQTTSTDTQYF
TGTGCCAGCAGACCCCGACAGACCACTAGCACAGATACGCAGTATTTT
>TRBV6-2/TRBV6-3|-|TRBJ2-5|-
CASSYSSSRPGETQYF
TGTGCCAGCAGTTACTCGAGCTCACGGCCAGGGGAGACCCAGTACTTC
>TRBV7-2|-|TRBJ2-5|-
CASSLVRGQETQYF
TGTGCCAGCAGCTTAGTTCGGGGACAAGAGACCCAGTACTTC
>TRBV28|TRBD1|TRBJ1-4|-
CASSGPQGVREKLFF
TGTGCCAGCAGCGGACCCCAGGGGGTAAGGGAAAAACTGTTTTTT
>TRBV5-6|TRBD1|TRBJ1-2|-
CASSLVVNRGANYGYTF
TGTGCCAGCAGCTTGGTGGTAAACAGGGGTGCTAACTATGGCTACACCTTC
>TRBV6-6|TRBD1|TRBJ2-2|-
CASRTGQGTGELFF
TGTGCCAGCAGAACGGGACAGGGTACCGGGGAGCTGTTTTTT
>TRBV5-4|TRBD1|TRBJ2-7|once
CASSLGGQGSSAEQYF
TGTGCCAGCAGCTTGGGCGGACAGGGGTCCAGCGCCGAGCAGTACTTC
>TRBV6-5|-|TRBJ1-5|-
CASTGQPFDNQPQHF
TGTGCCAGCACCGGACAACCCTTTGACAATCAGCCCCAGCATTTT
>TRBV3-1/TRBV3-2|TRBD2|TRBJ2-1|-
CASSLPGTSGTIGSYNEQFF
TGTGCCAGCAGCCTCCCCGGGACTAGCGGGACTATTGGTTCCTACAATGAGCAGTTCTTC
>TRBV14|-|TRBJ1-1|many
CASSQVPGKAFF
TGTGCCAGCAGCCAAGTCCCAGGGAAAGCTTTCTTT
>TRBV6-2/TRBV6-3|-|TRBJ1-6|few
CASSYERGAWSPLHF
TGTGCCAGCAGTTACGAGCGGGGGGCTTGGTCACCCCTCCACTTT
>TRBV27|-|TRBJ1-6|-
CASTLGAGNSPLHF
TGTGCCAGCACCTTGGGGGCAGGTAATTCACCCCTCCACTTT
>TRBV7-9|TRBD1|TRBJ2-7|-
CASSTRQGASYEQYF
TGTGCCAGCAGCACCCGACAGGGGGCTTCCTACGAGCAGTACTTC
>TRBV7-3|-|TRBJ2-5|-
CASSLSGVAGWQETQYF
TGTGCCAGCAGCTTAAGTGGTGTGGCGGGATGGCAAGAGACCCAGTACTTC
>TRBV7-6|TRBD2|TRBJ2-1|-
CASSRGLAGTYNEQFF
TGTGCCAGCAGCCGCGGACTAGCGGGGACCTACAATGAGCAGTTCTTC
>TRBV10-3|-|TRBJ1-3|-
CAISEESGNTIYF
TGTGCCATCAGTGAGGAGTCCGGAAACACCATATATTTT
>TRBV9|TRBD2|TRBJ2-7|-
CASSVGGLYEQYF
TGTGCCAGCAGCGTGGGAGGGCTATACGAGCAGTACTTC
>TRBV27|-|TRBJ1-1|-
CASSLGTVTMNTEAFF
TGTGCCAGCAGTTTAGGCACAGTAACCATGAACACTGAAGCTTTCTTT
>TRBV7-9|-|TRBJ2-1|-
CASISLAEGYNEQFF
TGTGCCAGCATCTCACTAGCTGAAGGCTACAATGAGCAGTTCTTC
>TRBV6-5|TRBD1|TRBJ1-6|-
CASSLHRGFESPLHF
TGTGCCAGCAGCTTACACAGGGGTTTTGAGTCACCCCTCCACTTT
>TRBV6-6|-|TRBJ1-6|-
CASSRRDRSPLHF
TGTGCCAGCAGTCGACGGGATCGATCACCCCTCCACTTT
>TRBV27|TRBD1|TRBJ2-7|-
CASSLSVGTGGRAQYF
TGTGCCAGCAGTTTATCAGTTGGGACAGGGGGGCGCGCTCAGTACTTC
>TRBV28|-|TRBJ1-2|few
CASSSPPPGRLNYGYTF
TGTGCCAGCAGTTCCCCGCCTCCAGGGCGACTTAACTATGGCTACACCTTC
>TRBV7-9|TRBD1|TRBJ1-2|once
CAGAGQGDGYTF
TGTGCCGGGGCGGGACAGGGCGATGGCTACACCTTC
>TRBV6-2/TRBV6-3|TRBD1|TRBJ2-7|-
CASSYDRDSAEQYF
TGTGCCAGCAGTTATGACAGGGATTCGGCCGAGCAGTACTTC
>TRBV30|-|TRBJ2-2|-
CAWSGEGQNTGELFF
TGTGCCTGGAGTGGAGAAGGACAGAACACCGGGGAGCTGTTTTTT
>TRBV24-1|-|TRBJ2-1|-
CATSPGQTYNEQFF
TGTGCCACCAGTCCGGGACAAACCTACAATGAGCAGTTCTTC
>TRBV4-1|-|TRBJ1-5|many
CASSQDRSRGNQPQHF
TGCGCCAGCAGCCAAGATAGATCCAGGGGCAATCAGCCCCAGCATTTT
>TRBV2|TRBD1|TRBJ1-2|-
CASSEGALLYGYTF
TGTGCCAGCAGCGAGGGGGCCCTACTCTATGGCTACACCTTC